A selection of T cell receptor beta chains follows, all from one sample in a study of cytomegalovirus exposure and HLA in healthy donors. The repertoire was sequenced with immunoSEQ multiplex PCR; TCRdb's copy has only in-frame clones and lacks some. Among around 100,000 clones listed, 65% were seen once. The sample was PBMCs. Receptors originate from a man in his thirties or forties in good health and CMV-seropositive. Each CDR3 is given with its conserved first and last residue. Each record gives: CDR3 length, V gene, J gene, clone size, D gene, CDR3 DNA, CDR3 protein. The D gene is left open where the match is weak. The size field is filled for only some rows; it gives once, few, many or a size class.

length: 13
V: TRBV6-4
J: TRBJ1-2
size: few
D: TRBD1
DNA: TGTGCCAGCAGAGGGACAGGGATGAGCGGCTACACCTTC
CDR3: CASRGTGMSGYTF

length: 14
V: TRBV5-4
J: TRBJ2-5
size: NA
D: TRBD2
DNA: TGTGCCAGCAGCGACCGGGGGGGCCGGGAGACCCAGTACTTC
CDR3: CASSDRGGRETQYF

length: 17
V: TRBV7-2
J: TRBJ2-3
size: NA
D: NA
DNA: TGTGCCAGCAGCTTAGAAGGGTATTCGGGGGTCTCAGATACGCAGTATTTT
CDR3: CASSLEGYSGVSDTQYF

length: 15
V: TRBV11-2
J: TRBJ1-1
size: NA
D: NA
DNA: TGTGCCAGCAGCGTATCCGGGACTCAGAACACTGAAGCTTTCTTT
CDR3: CASSVSGTQNTEAFF

length: 15
V: TRBV7-2
J: TRBJ1-1
size: few
D: NA
DNA: TGTGCCAGCAGCTTAGCCGGGGGGTTGGGCACTGAAGCTTTCTTT
CDR3: CASSLAGGLGTEAFF

length: 17
V: TRBV4-2
J: TRBJ2-3
size: NA
D: TRBD2
DNA: TGTGCCAGCAGCCAATTGACTAGCGGGGATAGCACAGATACGCAGTATTTT
CDR3: CASSQLTSGDSTDTQYF

length: 16
V: TRBV4-1
J: TRBJ2-1
size: NA
D: NA
DNA: TGCGCCAGCAGCCAAGAACGAGCGGTCTCCTACAATGAGCAGTTCTTC
CDR3: CASSQERAVSYNEQFF

length: 18
V: TRBV4-1
J: TRBJ2-6
size: NA
D: TRBD2
DNA: TGCGCCAGCAGCCAAGATGGGGGGGTTAGCTCTGGGGCCAACGTCCTGACTTTC
CDR3: CASSQDGGVSSGANVLTF

length: 16
V: TRBV4-1
J: TRBJ1-2
size: NA
D: NA
DNA: TGCGCCAGCAGCCAAGATCCGGGGTACGTTTACTATGGCTACATCTTC
CDR3: CASSQDPGYVYYGYIF

length: 12
V: TRBV5-1
J: TRBJ2-3
size: NA
D: NA
DNA: TGCGCCAGCACCGGGGTGGGAGATACGCAGTATTTT
CDR3: CASTGVGDTQYF

length: 13
V: TRBV2
J: TRBJ2-3
size: NA
D: NA
DNA: TGTGCCAGCACCTTAGCCTTTACAGATACGCAGTATTTT
CDR3: CASTLAFTDTQYF

length: 12
V: TRBV11-2
J: TRBJ1-1
size: NA
D: NA
DNA: TGTGCCAGCAGCTTAGTTTTTTCGGAAGCTTTCTTT
CDR3: CASSLVFSEAFF

length: 13
V: TRBV5-4
J: TRBJ2-5
size: few
D: TRBD1
DNA: TGTGCCAGCAGACAGACAGGGGGAGAGACCCAGTACTTC
CDR3: CASRQTGGETQYF

length: 18
V: TRBV23-1
J: TRBJ1-4
size: NA
D: NA
DNA: TGCGCCAGCAGTCAATCGGGCCCTCCAGGGATGGGAAATGAAAAACTGTTTTTT
CDR3: CASSQSGPPGMGNEKLFF

length: 13
V: TRBV11-1
J: TRBJ1-5
size: few
D: NA
DNA: TGTGCCAGCAGCTTCCAGTCTAATCAGCCCCAGCATTTT
CDR3: CASSFQSNQPQHF

length: 15
V: TRBV9
J: TRBJ1-6
size: NA
D: TRBD1
DNA: TGTGCCAGCAGCGTAGGGGCCAGGGGGTTTTCACCCCTCCACTTT
CDR3: CASSVGARGFSPLHF

length: 19
V: TRBV4-2
J: TRBJ2-2
size: NA
D: TRBD2
DNA: TGTGCCAGCAGCCATCGAACGTCTACTAGCGGTACGAACACCGGGGAGCTGTTTTTT
CDR3: CASSHRTSTSGTNTGELFF

length: 14
V: TRBV5-1
J: TRBJ2-5
size: few
D: NA
DNA: TGCGCCAGCAGCTTGGGACAGTCAATGGAGACCCAGTACTTC
CDR3: CASSLGQSMETQYF

length: 15
V: TRBV5-5
J: TRBJ2-7
size: NA
D: TRBD1
DNA: TGTGCCAGCAGATTTACAGGGGGACCCTACTACGAGCAGTACTTC
CDR3: CASRFTGGPYYEQYF

length: 15
V: TRBV5-6
J: TRBJ2-7
size: NA
D: NA
DNA: TGTGCCAGCAGCCCCCTGGGAGGGGGAGGTAGGGAGCAGTACTTC
CDR3: CASSPLGGGGREQYF

length: 14
V: TRBV7-2
J: TRBJ2-3
size: NA
D: TRBD2
DNA: TGTGCCAGCAGCCGCGGGGGGGCTGCAGATACGCAGTATTTT
CDR3: CASSRGGAADTQYF

length: 14
V: TRBV10-3
J: TRBJ1-1
size: once
D: NA
DNA: TGTGCCATCACCCCTGGACTGTTCTATTCCGAAGCTTTCTTT
CDR3: CAITPGLFYSEAFF

length: 16
V: TRBV4-2
J: TRBJ1-2
size: NA
D: TRBD1
DNA: TGTGCCAGCAGCCAAGAAGGGACAGTAACTAACTATGGCTACACCTTC
CDR3: CASSQEGTVTNYGYTF

length: 14
V: TRBV7-9
J: TRBJ1-4
size: NA
D: TRBD1
DNA: TGTGCCAGCAGCTTTTCCGGGACAGCGGAAAAACTGTTTTTT
CDR3: CASSFSGTAEKLFF

length: 14
V: TRBV7-9
J: TRBJ2-3
size: NA
D: NA
DNA: TGTGCCAGCAGCTTGACAGGAATGGCAGATACGCAGTATTTT
CDR3: CASSLTGMADTQYF

length: 13
V: TRBV7-2
J: TRBJ1-1
size: NA
D: NA
DNA: TGTGCCAGCAGCTTTACCAGGTCCACTGAAGCTTTCTTT
CDR3: CASSFTRSTEAFF

length: 15
V: TRBV6-5
J: TRBJ1-6
size: few
D: NA
DNA: TGTGCCAGCACCGGGGGGGGCATGGGGAATTCACCCCTCCACTTT
CDR3: CASTGGGMGNSPLHF

length: 14
V: TRBV5-1
J: TRBJ1-1
size: few
D: NA
DNA: TGCGCCAGCAGCTTGCTCCCTTCGAACACTGAAGCTTTCTTT
CDR3: CASSLLPSNTEAFF

length: 14
V: TRBV27
J: TRBJ1-1
size: once
D: NA
DNA: TGTGCCAGCAGCCTGGGGCGGATGAACACTGAAGCTTTCTTT
CDR3: CASSLGRMNTEAFF

length: 15
V: TRBV6-5
J: TRBJ2-5
size: NA
D: TRBD2
DNA: TGTGCCAGCAGTTACTTATCTAGCGGGGGGGAGGTGCAGTACTTC
CDR3: CASSYLSSGGEVQYF

length: 15
V: TRBV11-2
J: TRBJ1-4
size: NA
D: TRBD1
DNA: TGTGCCAGCAGCTCGCTAGTAGGACAGGGAGTAAAACTGTTTTTT
CDR3: CASSSLVGQGVKLFF

length: 16
V: TRBV7-2
J: TRBJ2-1
size: NA
D: NA
DNA: TGTGCCAGCAGCCCATGGTGGGGCAGTTCCTACAATGAGCAGTTCTTC
CDR3: CASSPWWGSSYNEQFF

length: 15
V: TRBV7-9
J: TRBJ2-1
size: NA
D: NA
DNA: TGTGCCAGCAGCTTAGTCCAGGGTGGTCCCAATGAGCAGTTCTTC
CDR3: CASSLVQGGPNEQFF

length: 15
V: TRBV2
J: TRBJ2-5
size: NA
D: TRBD2
DNA: TGTGCCAGCAACCGAGCGGGAACTAATGGAGAGACCCAGTACTTC
CDR3: CASNRAGTNGETQYF

length: 14
V: TRBV30
J: TRBJ1-4
size: few
D: NA
DNA: TGTGCCTGGATACCAACGGGACAACAAGAAAAACTGTTTTTT
CDR3: CAWIPTGQQEKLFF

length: 15
V: TRBV2
J: TRBJ2-3
size: NA
D: TRBD2
DNA: TGTGCCAGCAGTGAGGGGGCGGGGGGTCATGATACGCAGTATTTT
CDR3: CASSEGAGGHDTQYF

length: 15
V: TRBV2
J: TRBJ1-5
size: NA
D: NA
DNA: TGTGCCAGCAGAATCCAAAGTGGAGGGTATCAGCCCCAGCATTTT
CDR3: CASRIQSGGYQPQHF

length: 15
V: TRBV6-1
J: TRBJ2-7
size: NA
D: NA
DNA: TGTGCCAGCAGTGAAAGACAGCCTCAAGGTCTGGAGCAGTACTTC
CDR3: CASSERQPQGLEQYF

length: 14
V: TRBV5-1
J: TRBJ1-1
size: NA
D: NA
DNA: TGCGCCAGCAGCCCCGGACAGATGAACACTGAAGCTTTCTTT
CDR3: CASSPGQMNTEAFF

length: 16
V: TRBV5-1
J: TRBJ1-4
size: NA
D: NA
DNA: TGCGCCAGCAGCCCGTTTGAGGGTGCAACTAATGAAAAACTGTTTTTT
CDR3: CASSPFEGATNEKLFF

length: 14
V: TRBV9
J: TRBJ1-1
size: NA
D: NA
DNA: TGTGCCAGCAGCGTGCAGGGATCGAACACTGAAGCTTTCTTT
CDR3: CASSVQGSNTEAFF

length: 13
V: TRBV19
J: TRBJ1-1
size: NA
D: NA
DNA: TGTGCCAGTAGTATACAGTTGAACACTGAAGCTTTCTTT
CDR3: CASSIQLNTEAFF

length: 14
V: TRBV5-1
J: TRBJ2-1
size: NA
D: NA
DNA: TGCGCCAGCAGCTGGGGGGGCGGATACAATGAGCAGTTCTTC
CDR3: CASSWGGGYNEQFF

length: 13
V: TRBV13
J: TRBJ1-1
size: NA
D: NA
DNA: TGTGCCAGCAGCTTGGGCCTAAAGACTGAAGCTTTCTTT
CDR3: CASSLGLKTEAFF

length: 14
V: TRBV7-6
J: TRBJ2-5
size: NA
D: NA
DNA: TGTGCCAGCAGCTTTTTCGAGGGAGAGGAGACCCAGTACTTC
CDR3: CASSFFEGEETQYF

length: 15
V: TRBV6-5
J: TRBJ1-6
size: NA
D: NA
DNA: TGTGCCAGCAGTTGGGCCAGGCCCTATAATTCACCCCTCCACTTT
CDR3: CASSWARPYNSPLHF